A selection of T cell receptor beta chains follows, all from one sample in a study of shared clonotypes between healthy human individuals. Clones were read by immunoSEQ multiplex PCR, and TCRdb kept only the in-frame ones, dropping some. The sample shows 550,000 to 800,000 clones, less than 85% of them seen only once. Sequenced input: memory CD4+ T cells sorted from blood. The receptors shown here come from a woman in her 30s in good health. Each CDR3 is given with its conserved first and last residue. The D gene is left open where the match is weak. Expanded clones get a size class; other rows say once, few or many, or leave the size out.

j_gene	d_gene	v_gene	abundance	CDR3aa	CDR3nt
TRBJ1-2	NA	TRBV5-6	NA	CASSLPGKNNYGYTF	TGTGCCAGCAGCTTACCGGGAAAGAATAACTATGGCTACACCTTC
TRBJ2-7	TRBD1	TRBV11-2	NA	CASSRRDRGSYEQYF	TGTGCCAGCAGCCGCCGGGACAGGGGCTCCTACGAGCAGTACTTC
TRBJ2-1	TRBD2	TRBV2	few	CASSHKTSGSYNEQFF	TGTGCCAGCAGCCACAAGACTAGCGGGAGTTACAATGAGCAGTTCTTC
TRBJ2-6	NA	TRBV27	NA	CASRKTRASGANVLTF	TGTGCCAGCCGAAAGACCAGGGCCTCTGGGGCCAACGTCCTGACTTTC
TRBJ1-3	NA	TRBV9	NA	CASSVAGFTSSGNTIYF	TGTGCCAGCAGCGTAGCGGGGTTCACCAGCTCTGGAAACACCATATATTTT
TRBJ1-4	NA	TRBV5-8	NA	CASSSTSGASEKLFF	TGTGCCAGCAGCTCAACCTCAGGGGCAAGTGAAAAACTGTTTTTT
TRBJ1-1	TRBD1	TRBV27	NA	CASRTGDTEAFF	TGTGCCAGCCGGACAGGGGACACTGAAGCTTTCTTT
TRBJ2-3	NA	TRBV6-6	NA	CASSYGDSSDTQYF	TGTGCCAGCAGTTACGGGGACTCTTCAGATACGCAGTATTTT
TRBJ2-7	TRBD1	TRBV5-1	few	CASSLEGQLAYEQYF	TGCGCCAGCAGCTTGGAGGGACAGCTTGCCTACGAGCAGTACTTC
TRBJ2-1	NA	TRBV5-1	NA	CASSLEGWEQFF	TGCGCCAGCAGCTTGGAGGGTTGGGAGCAGTTCTTC
TRBJ2-7	TRBD2	TRBV6-6	NA	CASRPSGSIAYEQYF	TGTGCCAGCAGGCCTAGCGGGAGTATCGCCTACGAGCAGTACTTC
TRBJ2-3	NA	TRBV5-6	NA	CASSFWGDSADTQYF	TGTGCCAGCAGCTTTTGGGGGGATAGCGCAGATACGCAGTATTTT